The present T cell receptor (beta chain) was sequenced within a study of post-analysis software for immune sequencing data. Study-wide results and caveats: Comparison with controls showed significantly lower normalized Chao1 diversity in multiple sclerosis patients. Patients had higher frequencies than controls of roughly five TRBV segments, including TRBV5-6, TRBV5-1 and TRBV20-1. F measure grouped same-batch samples tightly together.

cDNA libraries of TCR beta carried unique molecular identifiers. TCRdb reprocessed the PCR reads with MiXCR, giving one entry per CDR3 protein. The table records hundreds of thousands of distinct CDR3 sequences, under 55% of them present only once. This clonotype was recorded a few times. The antigen is unknown. There are 14 residues in the CDR3. Germline CDR1 is DFQATT and CDR2 is SNEGSKA (reference sequence). V gave up 5 bases and J gave up 7 bases; unmatched junction bases: 10. This TCR was recovered from a girl aged 10-17 years with multiple sclerosis. The V call is TRBV20-1, the J call TRBJ1-5; 8 bases are a match to TRBD1. Sequencing was carried out using blood. The CDR3 here is CSAGQGSGKQPQHF. In DNA, the CDR3 is TGCAGTGCTGGACAGGGAAGCGGGAAACAGCCCCAGCATTTT.